These 2 T cell receptor beta chains came from one sample sequenced in a study of human T cells and chemical hapten exposure (dated by TCRdb to about 2021). The sample's time point, from its label and the paper: pre-sensitization, week 0. The treatment or condition label, as the study defines it: therapeutic diphenylcyclopropenone sensitization with weekly scalp DPC. Libraries were built with RACE. This sample was sequenced with a NextSeq 500. Clones were called with MiXCR by TCRdb after fastp trimmed the public reads at Q25, and only in-frame beta chains were retained. Identical CDR3 proteins give one entry, which carries the most common genes and DNA. Here the sample has 84,000 or so distinct CDR3 sequences; 8.5% to 9% occur a single time. Jointly, the top ten make up just over 2.5% of the sample. The specimen comprised whole blood, sampled in connection with sensitization to the hapten diphenylcyclopropenone (DPC). All receptors derive from a man aged 35 to 55 with alopecia areata. Some clones in this sample may be carry-over from other donors' samples.

This clonotype was seen a handful of times. The chain is built from TRBV5-6 and TRBJ1-1; TRBD1 matches at 8 bases. Germline CDR1 SGHDT, CDR2 YYEEEE. This CDR3 contains 14 residues. The ends lost 4 bases at V and 10 bases at J; junction bases unmatched: 12. The CDR3 spells CASSARRTGSRAFF. In DNA, the CDR3 is TGTGCCAGCAGCGCCCGACGGACAGGGAGTAGAGCTTTCTTT.

The gene calls are TRBV18 and TRBJ1-3; a possible D gene is TRBD1 (6 bases). Germline CDR1 is KGHSH and CDR2 is LQKENI. The CDR3 is 15 residues long. V was clipped by 8 bases and J by 0 bases, with 14 bases between them. CDR3 nucleotides: TGTGCCAGCGCCGACAGGATCATCTCTGGAAACACCATATATTTT. The encoded protein is CASADRIISGNTIYF.